Listed here are 21 T cell receptor beta chains from one sample, sequenced in a study of T cells in Graves' hyperthyroidism and ophthalmopathy. Regions amplified from RNA transcripts were the TCR beta CDR3 regions. Carried out on the TCR CDR3, a first-round RT-PCR used the HTBI primer set. TCRdb redid the calling of the multiplex PCR reads with MiXCR, one entry per CDR3 protein. The data contain about 570,000 distinct CDR3 sequences, roughly 50% of them singletons. Sequenced input: peripheral blood or thyroid tissue (not recorded which). The receptor set was obtained from an adult woman with Graves' disease, either hyperthyroidism or ophthalmopathy (not recorded which).

In this sample, this clonotype turned up a few times. The chain recombines TRBV15 with TRBJ1-1; 7 nucleotides line up with TRBD1. V shed 3 bases, J shed 3 bases, and the junction held 10 bases outside the gene matches. Germline CDR1 LNHNV, CDR2 YYDKDF (reference sequence). This CDR3 is built from 16 residues. Here the CDR3 DNA reads TGTGCCACCAGCAGCAAGACAGGGAGGTCCGACACTGAAGCTTTCTTT. Its translation: CATSSKTGRSDTEAFF.

A note on this clonotype: As the CDR3 is not closed by the conserved phenylalanine or tryptophan, this likely results from a read error. It is unclear where the CDR3 begins or ends on the DNA, so no DNA is shown, and the CDR3 is as TCRdb lists it. The chain couples TRBV7-2 to TRBJ2-7; TRBD1, as called in the table, went unchecked against the DNA. The V gene's germline CDR1 is SGHTA and CDR2 FQGNSA. The CDR3 length is 16 residues, termini included. The CDR3 region is CASSLGGRGSSYEPLC.

This clonotype was detected ten times or more. The rearrangement links TRBV20-1 to TRBJ2-7; 7 nucleotides agree with TRBD1. This CDR3 spans 15 amino acids. The germline V gene encodes CDR1 DFQATT and CDR2 SNEGSKA (reference sequence). Trimming cost V 2 bases and J 4 bases; bases outside gene matches: 11. Written as DNA, the CDR3 is TGCAGTGCTAGACGCGACAGGGTGAGGGGATACGAGCAGTACTTC. Translating it yields CSARRDRVRGYEQYF.

There are many counts of this clonotype. V and J are TRBV14 and TRBJ1-5; the D is unclear. The CDR3 covers 14 residues. CDR1 is SGHDN and CDR2 is FVKESK in the germline V gene. The ends were cut back, 1 base at V and 9 bases at J, with 13 bases in the middle. The CDR3 nucleotides read TGTGCCAGCAGCCAAGCGGGAGTTGGTTGGCCCCAGCATTTT. Its translation: CASSQAGVGWPQHF.

Comments on this clonotype: An end of the junction differs from the germline gene, which may be a read error. The V call is TRBV2, the J call TRBJ1-5, with a possible D match to TRBD1 (5 bases). CDR1 and CDR2 (germline): SNHLY, FYNNEI. The CDR3 is made up of 13 amino acids. In nucleotides, the CDR3 is TGTGCCAGCAGTGAAGGGGGGTGGGAGCCCCTGCATTTT. Protein product: CASSEGGWEPLHF.

The rearrangement uses TRBV10-3 and TRBJ2-7; TRBD2 aligns across 11 bases. CDR3 size: 16 residues. Per the germline V gene, CDR1 is ENHRY and CDR2 is SYGVKD. The trim removed 6 bases at V and 5 bases at J, leaving 12 bases unmatched. The CDR3 DNA is TGTGCCATCAGAGGGACGGGACTAGCGGATATCAACGAGCAGTACTTC. It translates to CAIRGTGLADINEQYF.

This clonotype appeared many times. This chain uses TRBV10-1 with TRBJ2-7; 9 bases agree with TRBD2. The CDR3 is made up of 12 amino acids. With 8 bases clipped from V and 3 bases from J, the junction kept 2 bases outside the gene matches. Germline CDR1 WNHNN, CDR2 SYGVQD (reference sequence). CDR3: CASGTSSYEQYF. In nucleotides, the CDR3 is TGCGCCAGCGGGACTAGCAGCTACGAGCAGTACTTC.

Remarks on this clonotype: With a much larger clone just one base away, this may be a read error. J is TRBJ1-2 and V is TRBV13; D uncertain. Germline loops: CDR1 PRHDT, CDR2 FYEKMQ (reference sequence). CDR3 length: 16 amino acids. DNA for the CDR3: TGCGCCAGCAGCCAAGATCTCCAAGACTTGTCCCATGGCTACACCTTC. Translating gives CASSQDLQDLSHGYTF. The entire variable domain, with the rest obtained from reference TRBV13 and TRBJ1-2, is as follows: AAGVIQSPRHLIKEKRETATLKCYPIPRHDTVYWYQQGPGQDPQFLISFYEKMQSDKGSIPDRFSAQQFSDYHSELNMSSLELGDSALYFCASSQDLQDLSHGYTFGSGTRLTVV.

This clonotype occurred many times. V and J are TRBV3-1 and TRBJ2-5; TRBD1 is a possible D gene (6 bases). V was clipped by 1 base and J by 7 bases, with 22 bases between them. This CDR3 has 17 amino acids. CDR1 is LGHDT and CDR2 is YNNKEL in the germline V gene (reference sequence). CDR3 amino acids: CASSQVPRSGVLGTQYF. Written as DNA, the CDR3 is TGTGCCAGCAGCCAAGTTCCAAGATCAGGGGTCTTGGGGACCCAGTACTTC.

The rearrangement uses TRBV7-2 and TRBJ1-2, with 10 bases lining up with TRBD1. The CDR3 loop spans 16 amino acids. Germline CDR1 and CDR2: SGHTA and FQGNSA. V shed 5 bases and J 8 bases; nucleotides not matched to a gene: 14. CDR3 region: CASSQGATGGEGGYTF. The CDR3 nucleotides are TGTGCCAGCAGCCAGGGGGCGACAGGGGGCGAGGGAGGCTACACCTTC.

This clonotype was counted many times. This chain connects TRBV4-1 to TRBJ2-7; 7 nucleotides agree with TRBD1. V lost 4 bases to trimming and J lost 7 bases; unmatched junction nucleotides: 13. Germline V gives CDR1 MGHRA, CDR2 YSYEKL. CDR3 length: 15 residues. CDR3 residues: CASSPHRGRLLEQYF. CDR3 in DNA: TGCGCCAGCAGCCCTCACAGGGGCCGCCTATTGGAGCAGTACTTC.

The sample holds one count of this clonotype. The V call is TRBV9, the J call TRBJ2-2, with TRBD2 matching 7 bases. V was pared by 2 bases and J by 5 bases, with 12 bases of the junction left unmatched. This CDR3 is 17 amino acids long. Germline values: CDR1 SGDLS, CDR2 YYNGEE. The CDR3 sequence: CASSVQTSRPITGELFF. The CDR3 region has the DNA TGTGCCAGCAGCGTCCAGACTAGCAGGCCGATAACCGGGGAGCTGTTTTTT.

A few counts support this clonotype. The chain couples TRBV4-1 to TRBJ2-5, with 7 bases identical to TRBD2. The J segment lost 9 bases and the V segment lost 7 bases, leaving 17 bases of the junction unmatched. Germline V CDR1 and CDR2: MGHRA, YSYEKL. This CDR3 is built from 15 residues. The CDR3 here is CASNAYGGIGEPQYF. In nucleotides, the CDR3 is TGCGCCAGCAATGCGTACGGGGGGATTGGTGAGCCCCAGTACTTC.

The chain recombines TRBV2 with TRBJ1-5; weak D call: TRBD1 (6 bases). The ends were cut back, 4 bases at V and 11 bases at J, with 15 bases in the middle. The CDR3 sequence is 13 residues long. CDR1 is SNHLY and CDR2 is FYNNEI in the germline V gene. The CDR3 DNA reads TGTGCCAGCAGTGTGGGACAAATGGAGACCCAGCATTTT. Its protein is CASSVGQMETQHF.

This clonotype was observed at least ten times. The DNA for the CDR3 is TGTGCCAGCAGTCGGGACCCAAAAGCCCATGGCTACACCTTC. This sequence encodes CASSRDPKAHGYTF. V is TRBV6-5 and J is TRBJ1-2; the D gene is possibly TRBD1 (5 bases). Deletions cut 5 bases from V and 6 bases from J, with 16 bases between. The CDR3 extends over 14 amino acids. In germline, CDR1 is MNHEY, CDR2 SVGAGI.

The table lists this clonotype with a few counts. The V call is TRBV5-1, the J call TRBJ2-5; 8 bases match TRBD1. CDR3 length: 14 amino acids. V shed 2 bases and J 1 base; nucleotides not matched to a gene: 1. Germline V gene lookup returns CDR1 SGHRS and CDR2 YFSETQ. CDR3 nucleotides: TGCGCCAGCAGCTTCGGGACAGGCCAAGAGACCCAGTACTTC. Its translation: CASSFGTGQETQYF.

The V gene is TRBV15, the J gene TRBJ2-1; no reliable D call. V was pared by 4 bases and J by 4 bases, with 8 bases between. Germline V gives CDR1 LNHNV, CDR2 YYDKDF (reference sequence). This CDR3 is built from 13 residues. The CDR3, as DNA: TGTGCCACCAGCACCGGCCAGTACAATGAGCAGTTCTTC. It yields the protein CATSTGQYNEQFF.

The table lists this clonotype with a few counts. The rearrangement joins TRBV29-1 to TRBJ1-2; D is uncertain. V was pared by 6 bases and J by 2 bases, with 16 bases between. Germline V gene data show CDR1 as SQVTM and CDR2 as ANQGSEA. This CDR3 has 14 amino acids. This chain's CDR3 is CSVVTLDGNYGYTF. CDR3 bases: TGCAGCGTGGTCACCTTGGACGGAAACTATGGCTACACCTTC.

This clonotype has just a few counts. The V and J genes are TRBV11-2 and TRBJ1-2; TRBD1 aligns across 7 bases. The junction had 8 bases not matched to a gene; V was cut back by 6 bases and J by 7 bases. Germline CDR1 reads SGHAT; CDR2 reads FQNNGV. The CDR3 totals 13 residues. CDR3 amino acids: CASSPPDRAGYTF. The CDR3, as DNA: TGTGCCAGCAGTCCGCCCGACAGGGCTGGCTACACCTTC.

The sample holds one count of this clonotype. The chain links TRBV11-2 to TRBJ1-2; the match to TRBD1 covers 7 bases. The CDR3 length is 16 residues. CDR1 and CDR2 (germline): SGHAT, FQNNGV. V lost 4 bases to trimming and J lost 7 bases; unmatched junction nucleotides: 15. CDR3 DNA: TGTGCCAGCAGCTCCCCGCGCGCTGACAGGGTGACTGGCTACACCTTC. Translated, it gives CASSSPRADRVTGYTF.

This clonotype was counted many times. The genes are TRBV5-1 and TRBJ2-5; 14 bases line up with TRBD2. The trim removed 4 bases at V and 4 bases at J, leaving 9 bases unmatched. Germline CDR1 reads SGHRS; CDR2 reads YFSETQ. The CDR3 has 17 amino acids. This chain's CDR3 is CASSKTGTSGSSETQYF. The CDR3 bases are TGCGCCAGCAGCAAAACCGGGACTAGCGGGAGTTCAGAGACCCAGTACTTC.